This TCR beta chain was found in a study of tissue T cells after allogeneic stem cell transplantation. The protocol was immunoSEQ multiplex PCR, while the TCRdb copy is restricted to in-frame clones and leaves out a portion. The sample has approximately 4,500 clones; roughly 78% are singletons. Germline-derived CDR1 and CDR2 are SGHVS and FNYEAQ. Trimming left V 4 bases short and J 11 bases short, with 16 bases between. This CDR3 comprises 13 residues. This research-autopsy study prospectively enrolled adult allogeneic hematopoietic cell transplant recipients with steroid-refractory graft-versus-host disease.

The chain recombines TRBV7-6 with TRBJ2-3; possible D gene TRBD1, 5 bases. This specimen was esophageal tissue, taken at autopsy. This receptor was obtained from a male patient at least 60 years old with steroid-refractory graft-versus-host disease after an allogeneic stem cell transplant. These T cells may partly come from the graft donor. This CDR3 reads CASSYRQQARQYF. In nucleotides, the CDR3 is TGTGCCAGCAGCTACAGACAGCAAGCAAGGCAGTATTTT.